The present T cell receptor (beta chain) was sequenced within a study of blood T cell repertoires in COVID-19. Study details: Collection of acute and convalescent COVID-19 samples took place in the United States, Italy and Spain.

CDR1 and CDR2 (germline): LGHNA, YSLEER. The CDR3 has 16 residues. Trimming stripped 0 bases from V and 3 bases from J, with 14 bases between. The data were produced by immunoSEQ multiplex PCR, yet TCRdb's version contains in-frame clones alone and is incomplete. The data show 140,000 to 150,000 clones, with 84% seen just once and approximately 5.7% held by the top ten. Living in 20 to 30 US areas, the participants were between roughly 18 and 89 years of age. Sequencing was performed on PBMCs or T cells enriched from blood (not recorded which). This sequence originates from a woman aged 50 to 60 who had been exposed to COVID-19. This chain links TRBV4-3 with TRBJ1-2, with D possibly being TRBD1 (5 bases). The CDR3, as DNA: TGCGCCAGCAGCCAAGATCAGGGAAGGGTTTACTATGGCTACACCTTC. It codes for CASSQDQGRVYYGYTF.